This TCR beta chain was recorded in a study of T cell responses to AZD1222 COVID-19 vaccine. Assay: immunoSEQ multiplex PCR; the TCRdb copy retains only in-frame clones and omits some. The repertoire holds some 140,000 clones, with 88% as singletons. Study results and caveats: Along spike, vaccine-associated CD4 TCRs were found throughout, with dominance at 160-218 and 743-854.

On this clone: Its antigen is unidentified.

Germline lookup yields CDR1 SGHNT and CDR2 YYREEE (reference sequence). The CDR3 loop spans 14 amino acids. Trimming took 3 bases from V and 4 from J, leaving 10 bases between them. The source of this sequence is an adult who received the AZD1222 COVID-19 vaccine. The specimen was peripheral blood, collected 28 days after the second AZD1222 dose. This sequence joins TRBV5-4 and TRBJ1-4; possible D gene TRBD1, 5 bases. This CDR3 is CASSSWGGNEKLFF. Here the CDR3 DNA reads TGTGCCAGCAGCTCCTGGGGGGGTAATGAAAAACTGTTTTTT. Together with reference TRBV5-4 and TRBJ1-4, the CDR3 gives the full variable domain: ETGVTQSPTHLIKTRGQQVTLRCSSQSGHNTVSWYQQALGQGPQFIFQYYREEENGRGNFPPRFSGLQFPNYSSELNVNALELDDSALYLCASSSWGGNEKLFFGSGTQLSVL.